Shown below are 2 T cell receptor beta chains from a single sample sequenced in a study of T-cell memory formation after mild COVID-19. TCRdb passed the 5' RACE reads through MiXCR, listing each CDR3 protein once. The data hold hundreds of thousands of distinct CDR3 sequences, with about a fifth observed a single time. The specimen was PBMCs or a T cell subset sorted from them (not recorded which). The source of these receptors is an adult woman who had mild COVID-19 (a few samples of this study predate the infection). Cell type and time point are not known.

V usage is TRBV5-1 and J usage is TRBJ2-7; the D gene is possibly TRBD1 (5 bases). CDR3 size: 13 residues. V was shortened by 4 bases and J by 6 bases, with 14 bases between the two germline ends. CDR1 and CDR2 (germline): SGHRS, YFSETQ. For the CDR3, the DNA is TGCGCCAGCAGCCCCAGACAGATGGCCGAGCAGTACTTC. Protein product: CASSPRQMAEQYF.

The rearrangement uses TRBV7-2 and TRBJ2-5, with D possibly being TRBD1 (5 bases). The germline CDR1 and CDR2 sequences are SGHTA and FQGNSA. The germline V and J ends were trimmed by 7 bases and 0 bases, with 21 bases remaining between them. This CDR3 region has 17 residues. CDR3 amino acids: CASTPTRWTTYQETQYF. CDR3 sequence (DNA): TGTGCCAGCACCCCGACCCGATGGACAACATACCAAGAGACCCAGTACTTC.